This paragraph covers one TCR beta chain sequence. The sample belongs to a study of identical twins. TCRdb redid the calling of the 5' RACE reads with MiXCR, one entry per CDR3 protein. The data show nearly 900,000 distinct CDR3 sequences, with roughly an eighth seen just once and around 1.5% held by the top ten. This same sample was also part of a study on yellow fever vaccine responses in identical twins.

The sample comprised PBMCs. The origin of this receptor is a woman aged 18-30 years in good health.

CDR3 protein: CASSQVGAGVRYNEQFF. In nucleotides, the CDR3 is TGTGCCAGCAGCCAAGTCGGGGCGGGAGTTAGGTACAATGAGCAGTTCTTC. The genes are TRBV3-1 and TRBJ2-1, with 7 bases that match TRBD2. CDR3 length: 17 residues. Losses at the gene ends were 1 base for V and 4 bases for J; bases not matched to a gene: 10. Germline loops: CDR1 LGHDT, CDR2 YNNKEL (reference sequence).